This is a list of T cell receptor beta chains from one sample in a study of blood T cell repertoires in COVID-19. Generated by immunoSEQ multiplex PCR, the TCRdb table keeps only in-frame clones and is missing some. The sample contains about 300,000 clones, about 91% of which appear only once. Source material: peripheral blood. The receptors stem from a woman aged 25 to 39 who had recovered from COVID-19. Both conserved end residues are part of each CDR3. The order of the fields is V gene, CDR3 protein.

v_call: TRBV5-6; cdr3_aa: CASSPGQGLGNTIYF
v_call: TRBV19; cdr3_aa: CASISGQGNTEAFF
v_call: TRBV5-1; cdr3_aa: CASSRQGYADTQYF
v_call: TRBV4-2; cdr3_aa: CASSQGHYNEQFF
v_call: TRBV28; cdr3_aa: CASSLGREGSGNTIYF
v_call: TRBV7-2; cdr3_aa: CASSGTGGAFNEKLFF
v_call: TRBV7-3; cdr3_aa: CASSLLYGEGLTF
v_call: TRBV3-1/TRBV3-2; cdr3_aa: CASSLLAHNEQFF
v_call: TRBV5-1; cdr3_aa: CASSETGSSGNTIYF
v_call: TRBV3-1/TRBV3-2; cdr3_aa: CASSQLRDRGHNEQFF
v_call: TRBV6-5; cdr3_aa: CASSYTGYGYTF
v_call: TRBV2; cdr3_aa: CASTTGNGYEQYF
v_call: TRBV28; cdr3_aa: CASSGLGPYSNQPQHF
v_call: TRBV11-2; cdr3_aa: CASSLDRSNGAFF
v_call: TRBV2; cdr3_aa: CASSTQGGNYEQYF
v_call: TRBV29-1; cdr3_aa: CSAKGQANTGELFF
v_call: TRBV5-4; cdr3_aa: CASSLKPNYGYTF
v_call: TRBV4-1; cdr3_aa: CASSRLGTGTEKLFF
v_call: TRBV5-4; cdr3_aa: CASSLDPSGGAYQETQYF
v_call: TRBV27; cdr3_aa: CASSLSRGYGYTF
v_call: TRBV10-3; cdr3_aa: CAISGEGATDTQYF
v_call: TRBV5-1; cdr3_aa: CASSLIQGQDTQYF
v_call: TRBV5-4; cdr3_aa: CASSLAGTGSYEQYF
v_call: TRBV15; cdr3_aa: CATSSPGQGYEQFF
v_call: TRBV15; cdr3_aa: CATSRGGQGAYEQYF
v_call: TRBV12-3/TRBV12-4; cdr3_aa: CASTDRAQETQYF
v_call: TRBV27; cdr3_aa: CASSLLSRNEQFF
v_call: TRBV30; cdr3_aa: CAWNEQGSSYNSPLHF
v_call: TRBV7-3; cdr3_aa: CASSALGLAGETQYF
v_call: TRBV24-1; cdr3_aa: CATSGQGAGSNQPQHF
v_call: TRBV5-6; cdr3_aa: CASSEERTSGYNEQFF
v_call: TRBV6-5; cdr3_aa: CASSYREGYEQYF
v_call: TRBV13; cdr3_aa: CASSRGGRRAEQYF
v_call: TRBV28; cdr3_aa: CASSFAGRTMNTEAFF
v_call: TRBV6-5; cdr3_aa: CASRKGLNTEAFF
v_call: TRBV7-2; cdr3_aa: CASSSRTSVNTGELFF
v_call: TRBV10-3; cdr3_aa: CAISEGTGAYEQYF
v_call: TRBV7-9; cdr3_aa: CASNLGQHTEAFF
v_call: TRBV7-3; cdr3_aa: CASSFGGSSSYNEQFF
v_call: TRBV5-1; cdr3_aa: CASSLGAGPNTGELFF
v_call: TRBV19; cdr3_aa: CASSAQQGTDTEAFF
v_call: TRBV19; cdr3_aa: CASSIQGEQPQHF
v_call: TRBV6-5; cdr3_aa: CASRYILNTEAFF
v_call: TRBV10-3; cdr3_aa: CAISDSGWNQPQHF
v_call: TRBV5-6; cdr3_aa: CASRSGQVYNEQFF
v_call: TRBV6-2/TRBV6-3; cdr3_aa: CASSRRDRDNSPLHF
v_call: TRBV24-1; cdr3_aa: CATSDLPQGVGTEAFF
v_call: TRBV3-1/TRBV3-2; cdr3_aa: CASSQIRDSGKNTEAFF
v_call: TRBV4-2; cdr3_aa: CASSQTAGTEETQYF
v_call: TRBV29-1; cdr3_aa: CSVDNLVGGLYYGYTF
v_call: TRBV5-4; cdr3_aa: CASSARLGENSPLHF
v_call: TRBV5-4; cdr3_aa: CASSLHPGGNQPQHF
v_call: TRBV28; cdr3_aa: CASNGARGQRNEQFF
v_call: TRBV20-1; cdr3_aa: CSASPPGNSPLHF
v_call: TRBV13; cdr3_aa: CASSLDRGRTEAFF
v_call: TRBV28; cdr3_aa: CASSLTGSVIGQYF
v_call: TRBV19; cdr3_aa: CASSISGTGTYEQYF
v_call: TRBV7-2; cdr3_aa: CASSLPRTRGVSYNEQFF
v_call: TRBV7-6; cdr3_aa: CASGSERGQPQHF
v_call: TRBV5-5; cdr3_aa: CASSSDSSRDSYEQYF